Detailed here is one T cell receptor beta chain. Its antigen is unknown. It has no much larger one-base neighbor in the sample; base qualities were not kept. This entry comes from a study of cytomegalovirus exposure and HLA in healthy donors (dated by TCRdb to about 2017). Broadly, across the study: An earlier analysis of approximately 640 of the donors reported more than 250 Gb of sequence data and 117 million unique TCR beta sequences from about 179 million T cells. In addition to the first cohort of 650 to 750 subjects, a separate validation cohort of 130 or so different subjects was used. In a later genetic analysis, genome-wide SNP genotypes for about 60% of the 666 donors were used, and that subset was treated as a discovery cohort. Five DR-DQ haplotypes were treated as single units for association and clustering because of strong linkage in the cohort. Across around 400 genotyped donors of the cohort, an average of about 220,000 unique TCR beta nucleotide sequences per donor were sequenced, and roughly a sixth of those sequences were non-productive. An earlier analysis of 587 of the donors applied high-throughput TCR beta sequencing to assess whether each TCR beta V gene segment acted as functional or pseudogenic. The genetic ancestry cluster associated with self-reported Caucasian donors included about four fifths of the roughly 400 genotyped donors. The study used immunosequencing to profile the T cell repertoires of 666 subjects and linked those repertoires to cytomegalovirus serostatus. The study aimed to test whether cataloging public T cell receptors could reveal signatures of past pathogen exposure. A later analysis re-analyzed previously published TCR beta repertoires from about 730 donors and added high-resolution HLA genotyping to study TCR occurrence patterns. To predict cytomegalovirus infection status, the study brought together high-throughput TCR immunosequencing, statistical association of individual TCRs with disease status, and machine learning. Roughly 300 gigabases of sequencing data and 70 million to 100 million unique TCR sequences were included in an early release covering roughly 700 HLA-typed donors. Donor age, sex, ethnicity and CMV serostatus were compiled together with the repertoire data. In the later analysis, no new phenotypic data were used to find candidate immune exposures; instead, reliance was placed on TCR beta sequences and their occurrence across donors. Every discovery cohort repertoire had been produced on one sequencing platform. HLA typing included class I and class II loci at four-digit resolution. The number of donors typed differed by locus, with about 620-630 for A, B, C, DRB1 and DQB1, around 520 for DQA1, about 610 for DPA1, and approximately 470 for DPB1. The investigation overall reported the following: Linkage disequilibrium might explain the correlated functional status among segregating V segments, but an unknown experimental factor could not be excluded. A later genetic analysis associated a missense DCLRE1C variant with V-gene and J-gene trimming of TCR beta chains, and an independent cohort replicated the association. A further reported finding was that TCR beta sequences accurately predicted the HLA-A and HLA-B alleles for most subjects in the first cohort. When HLA alleles, especially DR and DQ, strongly co-occurred, attributing TCR associations to individual alleles was difficult. Because counts were too low, seventeen rarely observed V segments, including chromosome 9 orphons, were excluded from the earlier analysis of a few hundred of the donors. According to a later analysis, parvovirus B19, influenza, CMV and Epstein-Barr virus appeared linked to several top co-occurrence clusters. In a later analysis, HLA-associated TCR beta chains showed more clonal expansion and lower generation probabilities than non-associated chains that were equally common. A later analysis found that TCR association rates varied across HLA loci, with DRB1 alleles showing the most associated TCRs and HLA-C alleles the fewest. According to a later analysis, most CMV-associated TCR beta chains appeared to be HLA-restricted, and the HLA associations seemed to be driven largely by CMV exposure. It was suggested by the authors that the approach could potentially be generalized to other disease states and immunological phenotypes. The study listed 150 to 200 TCR beta chains as associated with cytomegalovirus. In a later genetic analysis, fewer N-insertions in productive TCRs were reported among donors in an Asian-associated ancestry cluster than the approximately 670-donor mean. Specific HLA alleles were associated with 16,951 TCR beta sequences at a false discovery rate of 0.05 in a later analysis. Some IMGT-functional V segments, including TRBV6-2 and TRBV6-3, could not be distinguished by the 87-base-pair reads and were therefore excluded. Across donors, most TCR sequences were observed very rarely, whereas some public TCRs were present in many individuals. Immune exposure information for the cohort was limited to CMV serostatus. The classifier was reported to diagnose cytomegalovirus status with high specificity and sensitivity in both the original and validation cohorts. A group of highly shared sequence variants was considered likely to be a technical artifact of the sequencing pipeline. Because HLA typing was unavailable for some donors at each locus, only the typed subset was used in association tests. In an earlier analysis of around 600 of the donors, most TCR beta V segments appeared in productive rearrangements about 87% or about 30% of the time, broadly matching IMGT annotations. In vitro tests confirmed that a few of the cytomegalovirus-associated TCR beta chains recognize cytomegalovirus antigens. Presence/absence analyses assumed roughly uniform sequencing depth across donors, an assumption that may not hold. Only TCR beta chains were sequenced in this cohort, and the absence of alpha or paired-chain data limited detectable features.

In total, 500 to 700 healthy bone marrow donors made up the cohort. All cohort members were sampled while nominally healthy, although unrecorded immune exposures were likely present. The donor tested CMV seronegative, placing the donor among the roughly 340 seronegative members of the cohort. A peripheral blood sample was collected from each donor, and TCR beta sequencing was performed on peripheral blood mononuclear cells. The Qiagen DNeasy Blood Extraction Kit was used to extract genomic DNA from the blood cell samples. Library method: the immunoSEQ multiplex PCR assay. For the multiplex PCR, a mixture combining 60 forward primers for TCR Vbeta segments and 13 reverse primers for TCR Jbeta segments was used. A multiplex PCR assay on genomic DNA amplified the CDR3 region of rearranged TCR beta genes. Amplified TCR beta libraries were sequenced as 87-base-pair reads on the Illumina HiSeq System. The authors processed their data as follows. A later analysis tallied tens of millions of unique TCR beta chains across the roughly 610 repertoires, and about 10 million of those chains were shared by two or more donors. To remove PCR and sequencing errors, raw reads were error-corrected and collapsed into unique sequences using a nearest-neighbor algorithm that merged closely related sequences. Alignment of CDR3 sequences to IMGT reference sequences was used to assign V, D and J gene segments. For a sequence to be retained, at least a six-nucleotide match to both a V gene segment and a J gene segment was required. A rearrangement counted as productive if the CDR3 had no stop codons and remained in frame with V and J, and every other rearrangement counted as non-productive. Following IMGT convention, CDR3 was defined as the stretch from the second conserved V-encoded cysteine to the conserved J-encoded phenylalanine. Sequences without an unambiguous match to a single V gene segment were excluded from the earlier analysis of a few hundred of the donors. In an earlier analysis of some 590 of the donors, V segments were called functional above 56.7% productive rearrangements and were called segregating when the between-donor standard deviation exceeded 5%. A statistical classification framework was built to diagnose cytomegalovirus status from the catalog of TCR beta chain sequences. In a later analysis, V and J genes were assigned by comparing TCR nucleotide sequences against IMGT/GENE-DB human TR gene sequences. The TCRdist pipeline was used in a later analysis to assign CDR3 sequences and most-parsimonious VDJ recombination scenarios. In a later analysis, every TCR beta chain was defined by the combination of its CDR3 amino acid sequence and its V-gene family, and reads without a unique V-gene family were dropped. To address suspected cross-contamination and a sequencing artifact, a later analysis removed under 600 highly shared, low-generation-probability nucleotide sequences. In a later analysis, a clonal expansion index for each public chain was calculated from normalized within-repertoire ranks of inferred template counts. In a later analysis, generation probabilities were computed using a VDJ recombination model fitted to out-of-frame rearrangements, and the results were checked against IGoR. Hypergeometric tests were used in a later analysis to score TCR-TCR, TCR-HLA and TCR-CMV co-occurrence, with a repertoire-size bias correction applied to the TCR pairs. In a later analysis, false discovery rates were estimated by permuting HLA or CMV assignments 20 times. In a later analysis, co-occurring TCRs were grouped with DBSCAN, and TCRdist sequence similarity was added when clustering was performed within HLA-allele-positive subsets. For co-occurrence clustering, repertoires with fewer than 30,000 or more than 120,000 public chains were excluded, along with a handful of repertoires with anomalous nucleotide sharing. Entries here come from immuneACCESS through TCRdb and include only in-frame sequences with V and J called. Some clones fail to appear in such tables; in the studies checked, an unresolved V gene covers under half of the shortfall, and the cause of the remainder is unknown. D and trimming were read from the DNA, whereas the V and J calls and clone size are those reported in that table. The sample includes 200,000 to 250,000 clones, with more than 60% observed a single time. Roughly 1.6% of the sample goes to the ten largest clones.

Looking up the germline V gene (reference sequence) yields CDR1 SGHNT and CDR2 YYREEE. The CDR3 runs 16 amino acids, cysteine and phenylalanine included. The retained sequence is limited to the CDR3, 48 bases, with the frame set at the first base. Trimming leaves V shorter by 2 bases and J shorter by 5 bases, with the junction holding 8 bases beyond the gene matches. Sequences were obtained from PBMCs. The receptor chain draws on TRBV5-4 and TRBJ2-7, with 12 bases matching TRBD1. The clonotype originates from a man between 45 and 60 years old in good health and CMV-seronegative. The nucleotide sequence is given as TGTGCCAGCAGCTTAAAAGCCGGGACAGGGGGCCACGAGCAGTACTTC. This sequence encodes CASSLKAGTGGHEQYF.